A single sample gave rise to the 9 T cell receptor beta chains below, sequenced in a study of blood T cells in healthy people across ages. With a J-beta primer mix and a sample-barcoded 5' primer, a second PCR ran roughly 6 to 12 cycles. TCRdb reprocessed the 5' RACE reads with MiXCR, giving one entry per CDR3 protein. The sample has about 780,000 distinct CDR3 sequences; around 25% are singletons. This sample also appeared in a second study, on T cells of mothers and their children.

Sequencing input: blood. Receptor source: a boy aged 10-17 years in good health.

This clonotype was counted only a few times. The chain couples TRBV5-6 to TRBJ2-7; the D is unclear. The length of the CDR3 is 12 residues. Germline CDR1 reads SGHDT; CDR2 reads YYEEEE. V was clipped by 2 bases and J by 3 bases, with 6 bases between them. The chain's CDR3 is CASSLLRYEQYF. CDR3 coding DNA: TGTGCCAGCAGCTTACTCCGCTACGAGCAGTACTTC.

CDR3 residues: CSAWDRRSYEQYF. CDR3 sequence (DNA): TGCAGTGCTTGGGACAGGAGGTCCTACGAGCAGTACTTC. The rearrangement uses TRBV20-1 and TRBJ2-5; 8 positions agree with TRBD1. The J call is uncertain, as TRBJ2-7 better fits the DNA end. The CDR3 contains 13 residues. Germline V CDR1 and CDR2: DFQATT, SNEGSKA (reference sequence).

Here the CDR3 DNA reads TGTGCCAGCAGTTACGGGCAAGGCAAAGAGACCCAGTACTTC. It codes for CASSYGQGKETQYF. This chain links TRBV6-5 with TRBJ2-5; D is undetermined. Looked up from germline, CDR1 is MNHEY and CDR2 is SVGAGI. This CDR3 is 14 amino acids long. Trimming cost V 2 bases and J 3 bases, with 10 bases left between them.

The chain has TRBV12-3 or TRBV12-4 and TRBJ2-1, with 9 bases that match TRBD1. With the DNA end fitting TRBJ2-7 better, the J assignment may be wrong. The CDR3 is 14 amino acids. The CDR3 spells CASSPRTGVHEQYF. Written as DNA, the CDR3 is TGTGCCAGCAGTCCCAGGACAGGGGTCCACGAGCAGTACTTC.

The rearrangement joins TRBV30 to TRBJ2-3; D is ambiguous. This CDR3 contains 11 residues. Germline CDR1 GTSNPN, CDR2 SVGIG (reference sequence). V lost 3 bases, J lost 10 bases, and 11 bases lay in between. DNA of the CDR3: TGTGCCTGGAGGAGCGACGGAGCGCAGTATTTT. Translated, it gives CAWRSDGAQYF.

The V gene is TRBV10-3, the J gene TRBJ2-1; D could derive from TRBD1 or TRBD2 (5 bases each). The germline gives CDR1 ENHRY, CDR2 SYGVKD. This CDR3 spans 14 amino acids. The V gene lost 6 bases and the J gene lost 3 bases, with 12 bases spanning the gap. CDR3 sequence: CAIRTRGDYNEQFF. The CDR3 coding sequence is TGTGCCATCAGAACTAGAGGGGACTACAATGAGCAGTTCTTC.

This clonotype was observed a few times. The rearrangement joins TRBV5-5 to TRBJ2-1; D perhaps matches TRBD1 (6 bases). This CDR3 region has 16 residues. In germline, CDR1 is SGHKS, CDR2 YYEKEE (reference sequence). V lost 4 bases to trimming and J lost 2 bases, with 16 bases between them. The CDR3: CASSLDRPGAYNEQFF. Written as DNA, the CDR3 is TGTGCCAGCAGCCTCGACCGGCCAGGGGCCTACAATGAGCAGTTCTTC. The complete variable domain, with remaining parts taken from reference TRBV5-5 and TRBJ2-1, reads DAGVTQSPTHLIKTRGQQVTLRCSPISGHKSVSWYQQVLGQGPQFIFQYYEKEERGRGNFPDRFSARQFPNYSSELNVNALLLGDSALYLCASSLDRPGAYNEQFFGPGTRLTVL.

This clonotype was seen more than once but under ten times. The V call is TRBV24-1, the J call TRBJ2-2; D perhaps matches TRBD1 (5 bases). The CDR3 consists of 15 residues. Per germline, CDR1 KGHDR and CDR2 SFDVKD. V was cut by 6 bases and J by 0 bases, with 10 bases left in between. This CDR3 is CATSQGHSNTGELFF. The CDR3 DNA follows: TGTGCCACCAGTCAGGGCCACTCGAACACCGGGGAGCTGTTTTTT.

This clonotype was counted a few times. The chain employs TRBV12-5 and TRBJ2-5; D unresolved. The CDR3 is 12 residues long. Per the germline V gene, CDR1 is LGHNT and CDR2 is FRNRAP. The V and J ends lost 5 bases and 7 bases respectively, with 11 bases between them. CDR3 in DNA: TGTGCTAGTGGTGATGGATCAGGGACCCAGTACTTC. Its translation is CASGDGSGTQYF.